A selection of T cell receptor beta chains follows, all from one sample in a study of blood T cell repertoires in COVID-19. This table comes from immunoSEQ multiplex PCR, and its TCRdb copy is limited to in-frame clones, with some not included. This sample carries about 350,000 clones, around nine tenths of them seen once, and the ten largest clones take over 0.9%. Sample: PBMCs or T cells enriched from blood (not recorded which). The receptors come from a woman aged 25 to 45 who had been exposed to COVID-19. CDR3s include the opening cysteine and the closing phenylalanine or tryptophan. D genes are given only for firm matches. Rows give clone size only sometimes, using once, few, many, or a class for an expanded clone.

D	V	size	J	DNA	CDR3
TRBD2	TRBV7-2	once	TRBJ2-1	TGTGCCAGCAGCTTAATTGGGACTAGCGAGTACAATGAGCAGTTCTTC	CASSLIGTSEYNEQFF
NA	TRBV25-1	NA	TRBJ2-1	TGTGCCAGCGCCCGTTCAACAAGCTACAATGAGCAGTTCTTC	CASARSTSYNEQFF
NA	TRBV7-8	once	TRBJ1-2	TGTGCCAGCAAACAGGGTGGCTATGGCTACACCTTC	CASKQGGYGYTF
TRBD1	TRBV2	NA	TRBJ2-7	TGTGCCAGCAGACCCACGGACAGGGGGCTTTACGAGCAGTACTTC	CASRPTDRGLYEQYF
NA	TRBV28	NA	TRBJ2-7	TGTGCCAGCACAGGGTTCGAGCAGTACTTC	CASTGFEQYF
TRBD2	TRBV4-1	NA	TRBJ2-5	TGCGCCAGCAGCCCAGGGGCTTGGTTACTAGCGGAAAACCAAGAGACCCAGTACTTC	CASSPGAWLLAENQETQYF
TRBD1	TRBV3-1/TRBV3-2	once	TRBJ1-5	TGTGCCAGCAGCCAAACGACAGGGGGAGGTAATCAGCCCCAGCATTTT	CASSQTTGGGNQPQHF
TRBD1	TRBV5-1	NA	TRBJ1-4	TGCGCCAGCAGTCACAGGGGGCTGATTGAAAAACTGTTTTTT	CASSHRGLIEKLFF
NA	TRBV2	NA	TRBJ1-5	TGTGCCAGCACTGGTCCGGGAGCTGAGGGAAAGCCCCAGCATTTT	CASTGPGAEGKPQHF
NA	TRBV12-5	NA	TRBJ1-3	TGTGCTAGCGCTTCCCCCCAGGGGCCAGGAAACACCATATATTTT	CASASPQGPGNTIYF
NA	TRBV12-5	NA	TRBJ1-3	TGTGCTAGTGGTTCAGGGGCTGGAAACACCATATATTTT	CASGSGAGNTIYF
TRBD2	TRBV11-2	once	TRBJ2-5	TGTGCCAGCAGCTTAGGGGGGACTAGCGGCCAAGAGACCCAGTACTTC	CASSLGGTSGQETQYF
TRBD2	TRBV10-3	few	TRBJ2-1	TGTGCCATCGCCGGGACTAGGAATGAGCAGTTCTTC	CAIAGTRNEQFF
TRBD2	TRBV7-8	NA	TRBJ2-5	TGTGCCGTTCTCACTAGCGGGCAAGAGACCCAGTACTTC	CAVLTSGQETQYF
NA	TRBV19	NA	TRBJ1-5	TGTGCCAGTAGTTTACAGGGCAGCAATCAGCCCCAGCATTTT	CASSLQGSNQPQHF
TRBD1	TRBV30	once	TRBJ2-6	TGTGCCTGGGGGGGACAGGGAAGCTCTGGGGCCAACGTCCTGACTTTC	CAWGGQGSSGANVLTF
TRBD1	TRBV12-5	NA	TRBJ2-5	TGTGCTAGTGGCAAAACAGGGGGTTCCCAAGAGACCCAGTACTTC	CASGKTGGSQETQYF
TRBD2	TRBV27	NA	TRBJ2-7	TGTGCCAGCAGCCTCGGACTAGCGGCCGAGCAGTACTTC	CASSLGLAAEQYF
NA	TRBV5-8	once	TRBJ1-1	TGTGCCAGCTCTCTGGGGCGGGGATTGGGCACTGAAGCTTTCTTT	CASSLGRGLGTEAFF
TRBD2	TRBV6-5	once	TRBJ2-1	TGTGCCAGCAGTTACTGGGGGGAGGGCCGGAATGAGCAGTTCTTC	CASSYWGEGRNEQFF
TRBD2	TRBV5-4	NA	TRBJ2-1	TGTGCCAGCAGTAATGGCGGGAGCTACAATGAGCAGTTCTTC	CASSNGGSYNEQFF
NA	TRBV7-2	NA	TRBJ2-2	TGTGCCAGCAGCTTAAATCTGGGGCCGCCCGGGGAGCTGTTTTTT	CASSLNLGPPGELFF
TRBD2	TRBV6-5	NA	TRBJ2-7	TGTGCCAGCATGGCGCTAGCGGGAGGTCGCGAGCAGTACTTC	CASMALAGGREQYF